The 26 T cell receptor beta chains below come from one sample, sequenced in a study of shared clonotypes between healthy human individuals. TCRdb keeps only in-frame clones here, not all; method: immunoSEQ multiplex PCR. The table lists roughly 1,800,000 clones, roughly 95% of them singletons. The naive CD8 subset, CD45RO-negative cells positively selected for CCR7, excluded terminally differentiated effector memory CD45RA+ cells. The material sequenced was naive CD8+ T cells sorted from blood. The receptors derive from a man aged 18-30 years in good health.

The rearrangement joins TRBV6-5 to TRBJ1-1; D is uncertain. V shed 5 bases and J shed 5 bases, with 9 bases lying between them. CDR3 size: 12 residues. Germline V CDR1 and CDR2: MNHEY, SVGAGI. CDR3 amino acids: CASSVHGTEAFF. The CDR3 nucleotides are TGTGCCAGCAGTGTACATGGGACTGAAGCTTTCTTT.

This chain connects TRBV5-1 to TRBJ2-7; unclear D gene. CDR1 is SGHRS, CDR2 YFSETQ, per germline. This CDR3 spans 17 amino acids. V lost 1 base, J lost 4 bases, and 21 bases lay in between. The CDR3 loop reads CASSLKVSWQEGYEQYF. Here the CDR3 DNA reads TGCGCCAGCAGCTTGAAGGTCTCGTGGCAGGAAGGATACGAGCAGTACTTC.

The chain employs TRBV11-2 and TRBJ2-7; 10 nucleotides line up with TRBD2. CDR3 length equals 20 residues. With V trimmed by 0 bases and J by 2 bases, 16 bases remained unmatched. Germline loops: CDR1 SGHAT, CDR2 FQNNGV. The CDR3 spells CASSLEGRLFSGGPAYEQYF. CDR3 DNA: TGTGCCAGCAGCTTAGAGGGACGACTTTTTAGCGGGGGGCCGGCCTACGAGCAGTACTTC.

The V gene is TRBV7-9, the J gene TRBJ2-7; 14 nucleotides match TRBD2. The junction had 8 bases not matched to a gene; V was cut back by 5 bases and J by 2 bases. CDR1 is SEHNR and CDR2 is FQNEAQ in the germline V gene (reference sequence). This CDR3 spans 17 amino acids. Here the CDR3 DNA reads TGTGCCAGCAGCAAAGGGACTAGCGGGAGTCTACCCTACGAGCAGTACTTC. Translation: CASSKGTSGSLPYEQYF. Full variable domain (missing parts from reference TRBV7-9 and TRBJ2-7): DTGVSQNPRHKITKRGQNVTFRCDPISEHNRLYWYRQTLGQGPEFLTYFQNEAQLEKSRLLSDRFSAERPKGSFSTLEIQRTEQGDSAMYLCASSKGTSGSLPYEQYFGPGTRLTVT.

The V and J genes are TRBV5-6 and TRBJ2-7, with D tentatively TRBD1 or TRBD2 (5 bases each). Germline-derived CDR1 and CDR2 are SGHDT and YYEEEE. This CDR3 has 14 amino acids. V lost 4 bases and J 1 base, leaving 12 bases between the germline ends. The CDR3 DNA follows: TGTGCCAGCAGCCACCCTTGGGGGTCCTACGAGCAGTACTTC. This encodes CASSHPWGSYEQYF.

Details on this clone: At the DNA level, this CDR3 is encoded by other sequences in the same sample as well. The CDR3, as DNA: TGTGCCAGCAGCTTGGTTGCCTACAATGAGCAGTTCTTC. Residues: CASSLVAYNEQFF. V gene TRBV5-4 combines with J gene TRBJ2-1; D gene unclear. V was shortened by 0 bases and J by 2 bases, with 3 bases between the two germline ends. This CDR3 has 13 amino acids. Per germline, CDR1 SGHNT and CDR2 YYREEE (reference sequence). The variable domain in full, with the rest retrieved from reference TRBV5-4 and TRBJ2-1, is ETGVTQSPTHLIKTRGQQVTLRCSSQSGHNTVSWYQQALGQGPQFIFQYYREEENGRGNFPPRFSGLQFPNYSSELNVNALELDDSALYLCASSLVAYNEQFFGPGTRLTVL.

The chain links TRBV6-5 to TRBJ2-1; 7 nucleotides match TRBD2. The germline V gene has CDR1 MNHEY and CDR2 SVGAGI. The V segment lost 4 bases and the J segment 4 bases; nucleotides outside the gene matches: 4. The CDR3 is 14 residues long. CDR3 in amino acids: CASSSNGGYNEQFF. CDR3 in DNA: TGTGCCAGCAGTTCGAACGGGGGGTACAATGAGCAGTTCTTC.

The rearrangement links TRBV9 to TRBJ2-5; D not certain. V was cut by 0 bases and J by 5 bases, with 11 bases left in between. The germline V gene encodes CDR1 SGDLS and CDR2 YYNGEE. The CDR3 loop spans 14 amino acids. The CDR3 region is CASSVDPGRETQYF. The CDR3 bases are TGTGCCAGCAGCGTAGATCCGGGTAGGGAGACCCAGTACTTC.

This chain connects TRBV27 to TRBJ2-1; TRBD2 agrees at 10 bases. The CDR3 length is 14 residues. Germline assignment: CDR1 MNHEY and CDR2 SMNVEV (reference sequence). Losses at the gene ends were 9 bases for V and 9 bases for J; bases not matched to a gene: 11. The CDR3 loop reads CASHLAGAGSEQFF. Written as DNA, the CDR3 is TGTGCCAGTCACCTAGCGGGGGCCGGGAGTGAGCAGTTCTTC.

J is TRBJ2-2 and V is TRBV29-1; 13 bases are a match to TRBD2. The CDR3 is made up of 14 amino acids. Germline lookup yields CDR1 SQVTM and CDR2 ANQGSEA. The junction had 4 bases not matched to a gene; V was cut back by 6 bases and J by 6 bases. CDR3 in amino acids: CSVGGTSGAGELFF. CDR3 DNA sequence: TGCAGCGTCGGCGGGACTAGCGGGGCCGGGGAGCTGTTTTTT.

J is TRBJ2-7 and V is TRBV6-1; D remains unclear. This CDR3 has 15 amino acids. CDR1 is MNHNS and CDR2 is SASEGT in the germline V gene. Trimming pared 2 bases from V and 4 bases from J, leaving 15 bases between. In nucleotides, the CDR3 is TGTGCCAGCAGTGAATATTCGACATCTCCTTACGAGCAGTACTTC. Translated, it gives CASSEYSTSPYEQYF.

Concerning this clone: In the same sample, other DNA sequences code for this CDR3. The J gene is TRBJ1-1, the V gene TRBV6-6; D not resolved. V dropped 0 bases and J dropped 2 bases, with 7 bases sitting between them. From germline, CDR1 is MNHNY and CDR2 SVGAGI (reference sequence). This CDR3 spans 14 amino acids. CDR3 loop: CASSYSEGNTEAFF. CDR3 bases: TGTGCCAGCAGTTACTCAGAGGGCAACACTGAAGCTTTCTTT.

The chain joins TRBV7-9 to TRBJ2-3; TRBD2 agrees at 11 bases. V was pared by 6 bases and J by 6 bases, with 8 bases of the junction left unmatched. CDR3 length: 15 amino acids. Germline V CDR1 and CDR2: SEHNR, FQNEAQ (reference sequence). The CDR3 loop reads CASSIWTSGLDTQYF. CDR3 DNA sequence: TGTGCCAGCAGTATTTGGACTAGCGGGCTGGATACGCAGTATTTT. Together with reference TRBV7-9 and TRBJ2-3, the CDR3 gives the full variable domain: DTGVSQNPRHKITKRGQNVTFRCDPISEHNRLYWYRQTLGQGPEFLTYFQNEAQLEKSRLLSDRFSAERPKGSFSTLEIQRTEQGDSAMYLCASSIWTSGLDTQYFGPGTRLTVL.

The rearrangement joins TRBV7-8 to TRBJ1-6; D is ambiguous. The CDR3 runs 14 residues. With 1 base removed from V and 6 bases from J, the gap between germline ends came to 7 bases. Per the germline V gene, CDR1 is SGHVS and CDR2 is FQNEAQ. CDR3 protein: CASSLGEGNSPLHF. The CDR3 nucleotides read TGTGCCAGCAGCTTAGGGGAGGGTAATTCACCCCTCCACTTT.

Notes on this clone: Other nucleotide sequences from this sample produce the same CDR3. The rearrangement links TRBV9 to TRBJ1-1, with a weak D call TRBD1 (6 bases). The CDR3 is made up of 15 amino acids. V was trimmed by 0 bases and J by 0 bases, leaving 9 bases between them. Germline V gene lookup returns CDR1 SGDLS and CDR2 YYNGEE. The CDR3, as DNA: TGTGCCAGCAGCGTAGAGGGGGGACTGAACACTGAAGCTTTCTTT. It specifies CASSVEGGLNTEAFF.

This clone was counted once. The chain is built from TRBV27 and TRBJ1-2; possibly TRBD1 for D (6 bases). This CDR3 has 14 amino acids. Germline V lookup: CDR1 MNHEY, CDR2 SMNVEV (reference sequence). Deletions cut 5 bases from V and 0 bases from J, with 10 bases between. For the CDR3, the DNA is TGTGCCAGCAGTGTCGACAGGACTAACTATGGCTACACCTTC. It codes for CASSVDRTNYGYTF.

V and J are TRBV5-1 and TRBJ2-7; 8 bases align to TRBD2. Germline V gene data show CDR1 as SGHRS and CDR2 as YFSETQ. J was trimmed by 4 bases and V by 4 bases; bases with no gene match: 16. CDR3 length: 17 amino acids. Here the CDR3 DNA reads TGCGCCAGCAGCCCGCTGGGCTCAGCGGGGGCCAGATACGAGCAGTACTTC. This gives the protein CASSPLGSAGARYEQYF.

This clone was found once. The V and J genes are TRBV10-3 and TRBJ2-5; unclear D gene. The J call is doubtful: the DNA matches TRBJ2-7 better. The CDR3 contains 13 residues. Germline V gene data show CDR1 as ENHRY and CDR2 as SYGVKD. The CDR3 DNA reads TGTGCCATCAGTGAAGGAACATCCTACGAGCAGTACTTC. It codes for CAISEGTSYEQYF.

The chain combines TRBV2 with TRBJ2-7, with no clear D. Trimming shortened V by 1 base and J by 4 bases, and 11 bases separated the two germline ends. The CDR3 is made up of 14 amino acids. The germline V gene encodes CDR1 SNHLY and CDR2 FYNNEI. The CDR3 sequence: CASSEVVTKYEQYF. CDR3 nucleotide sequence: TGTGCCAGCAGTGAAGTAGTCACCAAGTACGAGCAGTACTTC.

On this clone itself: Different DNA sequences within this sample yield the same CDR3. The chain employs TRBV9 and TRBJ2-5; D is unclear. The CDR3 loop spans 11 amino acids. Trimming cost V 0 bases and J 5 bases, with 2 bases left between them. The germline V gene encodes CDR1 SGDLS and CDR2 YYNGEE. CDR3 amino acids: CASSVVETQYF. DNA for the CDR3: TGTGCCAGCAGCGTAGTGGAGACCCAGTACTTC. Supplemented by reference TRBV9 and TRBJ2-5, the full variable domain reads DSGVTQTPKHLITATGQRVTLRCSPRSGDLSVYWYQQSLDQGLQFLIQYYNGEERAKGNILERFSAQQFPDLHSELNLSSLELGDSALYFCASSVVETQYFGPGTRLLVL.

This clone appeared once. The chain recombines TRBV28 with TRBJ1-5; D is undetermined. Deletions cut 4 bases from V and 5 bases from J, with 15 bases between. In germline, CDR1 is MDHEN, CDR2 SYDVKM. The CDR3 loop spans 15 amino acids. The CDR3 sequence: CASSWTIGGYQPQHF. CDR3 bases: TGTGCCAGCAGTTGGACGATTGGCGGGTATCAGCCCCAGCATTTT.

The genes are TRBV29-1 and TRBJ2-7; D is uncertain. CDR3 size: 13 residues. The germline CDR1 and CDR2 sequences are SQVTM and ANQGSEA. The V gene lost 4 bases and the J gene lost 0 bases, with 10 bases spanning the gap. The CDR3: CSVGLVSSYEQYF. The CDR3 nucleotides read TGCAGCGTTGGTCTGGTCAGCTCCTACGAGCAGTACTTC.

This chain connects TRBV28 to TRBJ1-1; D not resolved. Germline V gene lookup returns CDR1 MDHEN and CDR2 SYDVKM. Trimming removed 8 bases at V and 3 bases at J, with 10 bases between. The length of the CDR3 is 12 residues. The CDR3 is CASVGVDTEAFF. CDR3 bases: TGTGCCAGCGTCGGCGTGGACACTGAAGCTTTCTTT.

The chain joins TRBV9 to TRBJ2-5, with unresolved D. The germline gives CDR1 SGDLS, CDR2 YYNGEE. Deletions cut 3 bases from V and 5 bases from J, with 8 bases between. The CDR3 spans 12 residues. CDR3 bases: TGTGCCAGCAGCGCTCAAGAGGAGACCCAGTACTTC. Translation: CASSAQEETQYF. The full variable domain, with the rest looked up from reference TRBV9 and TRBJ2-5, is DSGVTQTPKHLITATGQRVTLRCSPRSGDLSVYWYQQSLDQGLQFLIQYYNGEERAKGNILERFSAQQFPDLHSELNLSSLELGDSALYFCASSAQEETQYFGPGTRLLVL.

This clone was observed once. The V gene is TRBV9, the J gene TRBJ2-4; 8 positions agree with TRBD1. Germline CDR1 is SGDLS and CDR2 is YYNGEE. This CDR3 region has 14 residues. The V segment lost 4 bases and the J segment 6 bases; nucleotides outside the gene matches: 6. This CDR3 is CASSSQGAGNIQYF. The DNA for the CDR3 is TGTGCCAGCAGCTCCCAGGGGGCTGGAAACATTCAGTACTTC.

V usage is TRBV5-6 and J usage is TRBJ2-6; no clear D. This CDR3 is built from 17 residues. With 2 bases removed from V and 2 bases from J, the gap between germline ends came to 14 bases. CDR1 and CDR2 from the germline V gene are SGHDT and YYEEEE. Here the CDR3 DNA reads TGTGCCAGCAGCTTTGTTTCTGCTTCGCCTGGGGCCAACGTCCTGACTTTC. As protein: CASSFVSASPGANVLTF.